This T cell receptor beta chain originates from a study of T cell clusters in autoimmune cytopenias. Germline assignment: CDR1 SGHKS and CDR2 YYEKEE (reference sequence). The CDR3 consists of 15 residues. Multiplex touch-down PCR amplified TRB using TRB-A and TRB-B pools in one tube. Each CDR3 protein gets one entry in TCRdb, which reprocessed the multiplex PCR reads and gives no DNA. The sample has approximately 6,000 distinct CDR3 sequences. TRB amplification used roughly 250 ng of peripheral blood genomic DNA. The data were also submitted as part of a second study, on T cell repertoires in aging, cancer and after chemotherapy. That paper states: Untreated cancer patients had significantly lower blood TCR diversity than age-matched healthy donors. In cancer patients, declining TCR diversity with age involved lost richness and lost evenness. Across the chemotherapy interval, each cancer cohort showed higher median generation probability, suggesting thymic rebound.

Sample: peripheral blood. This TCR was sampled from a human donor in good health. V usage is TRBV5-5 and J usage is TRBJ1-2; there is no DNA to check the TCRdb D call of TRBD1. CDR3 in amino acids: CASSLALWGTNGYTF.